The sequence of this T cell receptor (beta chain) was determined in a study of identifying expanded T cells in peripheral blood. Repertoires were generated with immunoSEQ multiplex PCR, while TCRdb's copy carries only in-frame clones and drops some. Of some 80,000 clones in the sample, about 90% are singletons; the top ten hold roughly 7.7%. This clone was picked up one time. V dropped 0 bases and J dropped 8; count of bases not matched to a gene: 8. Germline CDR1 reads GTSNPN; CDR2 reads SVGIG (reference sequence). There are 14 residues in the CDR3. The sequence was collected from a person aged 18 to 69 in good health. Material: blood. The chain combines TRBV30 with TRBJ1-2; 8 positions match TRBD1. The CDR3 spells CAWSVQGGLEGYTF. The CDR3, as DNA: TGTGCCTGGAGTGTACAGGGGGGCTTGGAAGGCTACACCTTC.